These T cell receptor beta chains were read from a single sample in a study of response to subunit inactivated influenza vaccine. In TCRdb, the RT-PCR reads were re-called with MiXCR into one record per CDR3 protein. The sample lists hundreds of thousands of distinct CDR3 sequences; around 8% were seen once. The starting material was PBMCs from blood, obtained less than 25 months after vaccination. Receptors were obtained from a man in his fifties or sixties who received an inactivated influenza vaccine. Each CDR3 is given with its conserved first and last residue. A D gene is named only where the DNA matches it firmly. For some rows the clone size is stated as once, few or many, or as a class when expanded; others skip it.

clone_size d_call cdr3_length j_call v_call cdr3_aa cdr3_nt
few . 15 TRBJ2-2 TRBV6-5 CASSYNGVNTGELFF TGTGCCAGCAGTTACAACGGGGTAAACACCGGGGAGCTGTTTTTT
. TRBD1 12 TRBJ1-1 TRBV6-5 CASSYRGQGALF TGTGCCAGCAGTTACCGTGGACAGGGGGCTCTCTTT
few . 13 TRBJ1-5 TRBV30 CAWSTRPNQPQHF TGTGCCTGGAGTACTCGACCCAATCAGCCCCAGCATTTT
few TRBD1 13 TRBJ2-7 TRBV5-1 CASSSTGEYEQYF TGCGCCAGCAGCTCCACAGGGGAATACGAGCAGTACTTC
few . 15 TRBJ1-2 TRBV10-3 CAISDVGVANYGYTF TGTGCCATCAGTGATGTGGGCGTAGCTAACTATGGCTACACCTTC
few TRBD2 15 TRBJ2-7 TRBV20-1 CSAFRRTSGRYEQYF TGCAGTGCTTTCCGGAGGACTAGCGGCAGATACGAGCAGTACTTC
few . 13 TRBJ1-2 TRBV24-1 CATSPGLGYGYTF TGTGCCACCAGTCCCGGGTTAGGTTATGGCTACACCTTC
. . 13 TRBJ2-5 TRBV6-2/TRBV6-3 CASSLSGAGTQYF TGTGCCAGCAGTTTGAGCGGAGCGGGGACCCAGTACTTC
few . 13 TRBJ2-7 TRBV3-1 CASSPSRSYEQYF TGTGCCAGCAGCCCCAGCAGATCCTACGAGCAGTACTTC
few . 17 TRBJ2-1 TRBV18 CASSQPGLPSSYNEQFF TGTGCCAGCTCGCAGCCGGGTCTACCTAGCTCCTACAATGAGCAGTTCTTC
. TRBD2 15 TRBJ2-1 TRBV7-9 CASSVTGTSANEQFF TGTGCCAGCAGCGTCACCGGGACTAGCGCCAATGAGCAGTTCTTC
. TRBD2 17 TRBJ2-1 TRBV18 CASSPGTSGMTYNEQFF TGTGCCAGCTCACCGGGGACTAGCGGTATGACCTACAATGAGCAGTTCTTC